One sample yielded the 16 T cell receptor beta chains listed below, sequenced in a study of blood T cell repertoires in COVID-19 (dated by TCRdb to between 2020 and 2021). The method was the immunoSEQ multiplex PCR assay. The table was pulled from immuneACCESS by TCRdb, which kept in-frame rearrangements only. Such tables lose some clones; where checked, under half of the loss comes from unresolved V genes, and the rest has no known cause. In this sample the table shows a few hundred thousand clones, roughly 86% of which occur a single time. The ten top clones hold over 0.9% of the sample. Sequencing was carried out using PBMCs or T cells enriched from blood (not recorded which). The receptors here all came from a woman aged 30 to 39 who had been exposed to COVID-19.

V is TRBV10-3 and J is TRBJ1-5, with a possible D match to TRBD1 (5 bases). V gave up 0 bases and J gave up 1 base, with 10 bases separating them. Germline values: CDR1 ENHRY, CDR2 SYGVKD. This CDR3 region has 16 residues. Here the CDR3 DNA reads TGTGCCATCAGTGAGTCGTCGGGGGAGAGCAATCAGCCCCAGCATTTT. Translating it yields CAISESSGESNQPQHF.

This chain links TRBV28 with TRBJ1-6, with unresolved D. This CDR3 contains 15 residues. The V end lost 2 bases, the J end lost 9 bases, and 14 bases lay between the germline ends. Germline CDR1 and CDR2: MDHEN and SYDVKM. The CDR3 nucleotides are TGTGCCAGCAGTTTAGAGGCCGGGATAGGTTCACCCCTCCACTTT. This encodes CASSLEAGIGSPLHF. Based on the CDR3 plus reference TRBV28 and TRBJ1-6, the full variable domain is DVKVTQSSRYLVKRTGEKVFLECVQDMDHENMFWYRQDPGLGLRLIYFSYDVKMKEKGDIPEGYSVSREKKERFSLILESASTNQTSMYLCASSLEAGIGSPLHFGNGTRLTVT.

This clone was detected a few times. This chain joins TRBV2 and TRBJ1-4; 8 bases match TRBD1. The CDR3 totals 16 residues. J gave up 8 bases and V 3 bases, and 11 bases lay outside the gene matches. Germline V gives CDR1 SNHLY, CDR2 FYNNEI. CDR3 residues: CASSDRATGVEEKLFF. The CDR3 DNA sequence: TGTGCCAGCAGTGATCGGGCGACAGGGGTAGAAGAAAAACTGTTTTTT. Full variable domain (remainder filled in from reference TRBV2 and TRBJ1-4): EPEVTQTPSHQVTQMGQEVILRCVPISNHLYFYWYRQILGQKVEFLVSFYNNEISEKSEIFDDQFSVERPDGSNFTLKIRSTKLEDSAMYFCASSDRATGVEEKLFFGSGTQLSVL.

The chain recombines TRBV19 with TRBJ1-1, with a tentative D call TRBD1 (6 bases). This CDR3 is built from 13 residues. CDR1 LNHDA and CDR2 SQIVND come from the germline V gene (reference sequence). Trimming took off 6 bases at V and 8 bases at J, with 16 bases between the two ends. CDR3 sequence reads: CASRPTGGPEAFF. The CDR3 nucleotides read TGTGCCAGTAGACCCACGGGGGGCCCGGAAGCTTTCTTT.

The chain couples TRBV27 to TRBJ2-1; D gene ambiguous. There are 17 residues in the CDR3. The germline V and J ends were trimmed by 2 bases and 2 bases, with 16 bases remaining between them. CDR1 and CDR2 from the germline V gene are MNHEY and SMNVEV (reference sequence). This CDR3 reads CASSLRIVGGAYNEQFF. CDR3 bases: TGTGCCAGCAGTTTAAGGATAGTAGGCGGAGCCTACAATGAGCAGTTCTTC.

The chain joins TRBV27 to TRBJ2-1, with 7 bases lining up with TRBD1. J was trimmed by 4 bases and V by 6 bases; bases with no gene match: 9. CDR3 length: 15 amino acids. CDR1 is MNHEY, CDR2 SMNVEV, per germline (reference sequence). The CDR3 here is CASRPGTAPYNEQFF. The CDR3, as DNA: TGTGCCAGCAGGCCCGGGACAGCCCCTTACAATGAGCAGTTCTTC.

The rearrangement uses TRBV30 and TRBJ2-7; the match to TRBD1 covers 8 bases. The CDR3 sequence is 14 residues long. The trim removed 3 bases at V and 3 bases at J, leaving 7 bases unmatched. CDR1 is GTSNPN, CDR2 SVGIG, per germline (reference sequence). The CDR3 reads CAWRPWDRSYEQYF. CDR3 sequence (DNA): TGTGCCTGGAGGCCCTGGGACAGGAGCTACGAGCAGTACTTC.

CDR3 in amino acids: CSAQRSNYGYTF. The DNA of the CDR3 is TGCAGCGCCCAAAGGAGTAACTATGGCTACACCTTC. V and J are TRBV29-1 and TRBJ1-2; D call uncertain. This CDR3 is built from 12 residues. Deletions cut 7 bases from V and 1 base from J, with 10 bases between. The germline gives CDR1 SQVTM, CDR2 ANQGSEA.

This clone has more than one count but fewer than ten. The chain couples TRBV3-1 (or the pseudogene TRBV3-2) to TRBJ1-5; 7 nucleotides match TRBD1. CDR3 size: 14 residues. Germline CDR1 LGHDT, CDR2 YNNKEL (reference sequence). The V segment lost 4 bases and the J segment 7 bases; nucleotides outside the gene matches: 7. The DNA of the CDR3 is TGTGCCAGCAGCCTCGGGAGCAGGGGGCAGCCCCAGCATTTT. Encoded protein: CASSLGSRGQPQHF.

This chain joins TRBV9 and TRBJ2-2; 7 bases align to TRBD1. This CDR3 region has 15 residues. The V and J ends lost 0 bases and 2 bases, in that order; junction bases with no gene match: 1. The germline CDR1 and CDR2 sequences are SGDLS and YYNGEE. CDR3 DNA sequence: TGTGCCAGCAGCGTAGGACAGGGAAACACCGGGGAGCTGTTTTTT. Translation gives CASSVGQGNTGELFF.

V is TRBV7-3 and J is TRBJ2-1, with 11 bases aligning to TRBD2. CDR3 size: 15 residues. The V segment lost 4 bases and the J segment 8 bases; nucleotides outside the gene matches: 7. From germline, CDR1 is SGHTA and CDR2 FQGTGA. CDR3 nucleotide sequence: TGTGCCAGCAGCTCAGTAGCGGGAGGGGTCCATGAGCAGTTCTTC. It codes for CASSSVAGGVHEQFF.

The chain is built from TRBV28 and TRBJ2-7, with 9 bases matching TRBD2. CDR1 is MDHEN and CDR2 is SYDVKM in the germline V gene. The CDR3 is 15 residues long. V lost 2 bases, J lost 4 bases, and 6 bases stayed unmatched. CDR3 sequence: CASSLVGSGSYEQYF. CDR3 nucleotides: TGTGCCAGCAGTTTAGTTGGTAGCGGGAGTTACGAGCAGTACTTC.

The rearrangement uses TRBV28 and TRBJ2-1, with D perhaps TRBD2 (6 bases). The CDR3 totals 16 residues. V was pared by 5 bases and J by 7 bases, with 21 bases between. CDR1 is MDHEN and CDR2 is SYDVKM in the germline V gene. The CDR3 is CASSPDRGSGSNEQFF. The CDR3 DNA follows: TGTGCCAGCAGTCCCGACCGTGGTAGCGGAAGTAATGAGCAGTTCTTC.

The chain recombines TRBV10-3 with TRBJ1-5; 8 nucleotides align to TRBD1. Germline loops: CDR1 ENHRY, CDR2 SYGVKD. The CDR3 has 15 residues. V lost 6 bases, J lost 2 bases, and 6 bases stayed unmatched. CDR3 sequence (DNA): TGTGCCATCAGGACAGGGGTGGGAGGCAATCAGCCCCAGCATTTT. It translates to CAIRTGVGGNQPQHF.

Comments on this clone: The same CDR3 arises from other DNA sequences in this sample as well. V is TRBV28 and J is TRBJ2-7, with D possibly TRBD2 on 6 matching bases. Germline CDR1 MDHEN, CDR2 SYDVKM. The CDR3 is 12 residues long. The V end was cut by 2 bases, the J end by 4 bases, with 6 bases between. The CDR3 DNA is TGTGCCAGCAGTTTAGGGGGGTACGAGCAGTACTTC. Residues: CASSLGGYEQYF.

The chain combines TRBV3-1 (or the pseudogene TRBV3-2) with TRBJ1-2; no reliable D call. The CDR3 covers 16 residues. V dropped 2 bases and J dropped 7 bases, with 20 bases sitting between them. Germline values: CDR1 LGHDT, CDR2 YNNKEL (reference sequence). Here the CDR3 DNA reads TGTGCCAGCAGCCAATCAAGTCCGGGGATTGTGAGTGGCTACACCTTC. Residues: CASSQSSPGIVSGYTF.